This T cell receptor (beta chain) was documented in a study of blood T cell repertoires in COVID-19. Across the whole study: Italy, Spain and the United States were the sources of the convalescent and acute COVID-19 samples. T cells, B-cell-depleted T cells, or PBMCs provided the cDNA or gDNA that served as material.

In this sample, this clone turned up a few times. Looked up from germline, CDR1 is SEHNR and CDR2 is FQNEAQ (reference sequence). The CDR3 has 15 residues. Trimming took 3 bases from V and 4 from J, leaving 13 bases between them. In the authors' methods: Reference gene primer amplification gave nucleated cell count estimates. The table came from immunoSEQ multiplex PCR; TCRdb's copy has only in-frame clones and leaves some out. V, J and clone size are those of that table, while D and trimming were read from the DNA. The sample records 150,000 or so clones, about 80% being singletons. Input material: peripheral blood. This sequence joins TRBV7-9 and TRBJ1-3; weak D call: TRBD1 (5 bases). The source is a man aged 55 to 69 with acute or convalescent COVID-19. Written as DNA, the CDR3 is TGTGCCAGCAGCTTGTGGGGCAGCAGCGGAAACACCATATATTTT. Protein sequence: CASSLWGSSGNTIYF. Full variable domain (missing parts from reference TRBV7-9 and TRBJ1-3): DTGVSQNPRHKITKRGQNVTFRCDPISEHNRLYWYRQTLGQGPEFLTYFQNEAQLEKSRLLSDRFSAERPKGSFSTLEIQRTEQGDSAMYLCASSLWGSSGNTIYFGEGSWLTVV.